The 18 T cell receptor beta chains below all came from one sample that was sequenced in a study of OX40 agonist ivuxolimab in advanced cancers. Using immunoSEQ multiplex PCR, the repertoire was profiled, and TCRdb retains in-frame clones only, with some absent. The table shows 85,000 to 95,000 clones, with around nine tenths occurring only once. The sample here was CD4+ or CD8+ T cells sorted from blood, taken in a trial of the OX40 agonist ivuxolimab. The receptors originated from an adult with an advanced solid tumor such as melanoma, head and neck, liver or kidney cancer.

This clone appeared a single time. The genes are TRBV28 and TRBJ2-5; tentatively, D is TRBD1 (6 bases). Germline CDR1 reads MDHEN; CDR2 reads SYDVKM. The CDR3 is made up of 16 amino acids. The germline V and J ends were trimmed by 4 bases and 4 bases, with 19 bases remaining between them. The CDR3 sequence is CASSSMDKRGLETQYF. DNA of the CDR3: TGTGCCAGCAGTTCCATGGATAAAAGGGGGTTAGAGACCCAGTACTTC.

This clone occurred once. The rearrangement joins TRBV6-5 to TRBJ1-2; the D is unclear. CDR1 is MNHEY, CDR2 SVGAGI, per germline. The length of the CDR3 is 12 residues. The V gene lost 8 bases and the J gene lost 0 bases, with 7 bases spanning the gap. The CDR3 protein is CASGPPNYGYTF. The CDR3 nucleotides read TGTGCCAGCGGGCCCCCTAACTATGGCTACACCTTC.

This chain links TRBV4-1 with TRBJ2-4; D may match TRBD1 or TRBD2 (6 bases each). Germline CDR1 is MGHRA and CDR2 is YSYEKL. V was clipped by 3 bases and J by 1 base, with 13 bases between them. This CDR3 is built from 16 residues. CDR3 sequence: CASSQSTGRAKNIQYF. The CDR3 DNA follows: TGCGCCAGCAGCCAGTCCACAGGGAGGGCCAAAAACATTCAGTACTTC.

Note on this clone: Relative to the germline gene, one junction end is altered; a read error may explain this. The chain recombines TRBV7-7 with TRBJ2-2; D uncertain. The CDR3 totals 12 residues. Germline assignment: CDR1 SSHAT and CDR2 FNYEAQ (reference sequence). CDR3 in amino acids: CASSSNPWELFF. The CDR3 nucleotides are TGTGCTAGCAGCTCCAACCCCTGGGAGCTGTTTTTT.

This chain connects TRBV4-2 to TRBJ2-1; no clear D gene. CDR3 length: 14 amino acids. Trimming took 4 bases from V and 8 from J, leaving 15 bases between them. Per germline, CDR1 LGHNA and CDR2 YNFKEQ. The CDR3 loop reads CASSPFANADEQFF. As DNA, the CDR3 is TGTGCCAGCAGCCCGTTCGCCAATGCCGATGAGCAGTTCTTC.

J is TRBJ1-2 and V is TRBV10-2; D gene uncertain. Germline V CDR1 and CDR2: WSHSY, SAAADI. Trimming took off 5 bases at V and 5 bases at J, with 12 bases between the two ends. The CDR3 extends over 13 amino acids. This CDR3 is CASSPPNGYGYTF. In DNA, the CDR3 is TGCGCCAGCAGTCCCCCCAATGGATATGGCTACACCTTC.

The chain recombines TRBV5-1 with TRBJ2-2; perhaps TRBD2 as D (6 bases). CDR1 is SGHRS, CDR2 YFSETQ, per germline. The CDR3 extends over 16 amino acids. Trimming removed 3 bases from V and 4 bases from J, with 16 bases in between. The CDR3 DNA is TGCGCCAGCAGCTCTCCTATCGGGAGAGGCACCGGGGAGCTGTTTTTT. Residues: CASSSPIGRGTGELFF.

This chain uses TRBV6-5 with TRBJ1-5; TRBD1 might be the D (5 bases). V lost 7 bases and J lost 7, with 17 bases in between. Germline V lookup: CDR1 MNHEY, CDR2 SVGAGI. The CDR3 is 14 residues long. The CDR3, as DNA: TGTGCCAGCAAGAGGGGTCGGGGGAACCAGCCCCAGCATTTT. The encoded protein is CASKRGRGNQPQHF.

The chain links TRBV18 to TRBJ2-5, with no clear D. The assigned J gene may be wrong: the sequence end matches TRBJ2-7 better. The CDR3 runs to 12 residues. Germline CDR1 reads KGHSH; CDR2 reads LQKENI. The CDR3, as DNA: TGTGCCAGCTCGCCTCGAAATTACGAGCAGTACTTC. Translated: CASSPRNYEQYF.

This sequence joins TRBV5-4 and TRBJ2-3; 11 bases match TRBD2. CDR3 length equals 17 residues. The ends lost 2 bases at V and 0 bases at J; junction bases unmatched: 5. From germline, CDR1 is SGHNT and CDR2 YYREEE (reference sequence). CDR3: CASSLRLAGTSTDTQYF. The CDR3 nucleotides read TGTGCCAGCAGCTTAAGACTAGCGGGAACTAGCACAGATACGCAGTATTTT.

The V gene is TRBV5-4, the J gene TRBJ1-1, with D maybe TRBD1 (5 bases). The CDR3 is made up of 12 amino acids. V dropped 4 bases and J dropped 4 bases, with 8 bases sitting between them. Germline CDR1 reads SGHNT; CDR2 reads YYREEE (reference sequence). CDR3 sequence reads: CASSDDSTEAFF. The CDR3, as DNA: TGTGCCAGCAGCGACGACAGCACTGAAGCTTTCTTT.

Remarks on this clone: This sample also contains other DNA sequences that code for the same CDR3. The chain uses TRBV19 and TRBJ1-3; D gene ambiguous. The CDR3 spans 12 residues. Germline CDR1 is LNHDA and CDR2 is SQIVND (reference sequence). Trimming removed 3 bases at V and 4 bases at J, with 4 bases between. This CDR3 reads CASSIPGNTIYF. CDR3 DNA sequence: TGTGCCAGTAGTATTCCCGGAAACACCATATATTTT.

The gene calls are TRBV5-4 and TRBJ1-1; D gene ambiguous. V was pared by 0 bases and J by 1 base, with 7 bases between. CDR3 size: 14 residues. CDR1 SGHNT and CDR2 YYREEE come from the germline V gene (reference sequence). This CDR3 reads CASSLAIPNTEAFF. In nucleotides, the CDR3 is TGTGCCAGCAGCTTGGCGATCCCGAACACTGAAGCTTTCTTT. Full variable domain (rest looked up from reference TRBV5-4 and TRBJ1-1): ETGVTQSPTHLIKTRGQQVTLRCSSQSGHNTVSWYQQALGQGPQFIFQYYREEENGRGNFPPRFSGLQFPNYSSELNVNALELDDSALYLCASSLAIPNTEAFFGQGTRLTVV.

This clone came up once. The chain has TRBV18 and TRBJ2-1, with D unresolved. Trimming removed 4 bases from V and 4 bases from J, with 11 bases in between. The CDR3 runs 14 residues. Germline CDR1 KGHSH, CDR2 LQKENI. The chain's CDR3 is CASSRSDVYNEQFF. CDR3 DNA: TGTGCCAGCTCACGATCGGACGTTTACAATGAGCAGTTCTTC.

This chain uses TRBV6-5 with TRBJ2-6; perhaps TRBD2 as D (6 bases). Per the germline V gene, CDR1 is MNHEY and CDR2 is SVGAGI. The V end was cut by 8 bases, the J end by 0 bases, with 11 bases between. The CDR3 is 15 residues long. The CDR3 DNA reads TGTGCCAGCCGGGGGATCCTCTCTGGGGCCAACGTCCTGACTTTC. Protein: CASRGILSGANVLTF.

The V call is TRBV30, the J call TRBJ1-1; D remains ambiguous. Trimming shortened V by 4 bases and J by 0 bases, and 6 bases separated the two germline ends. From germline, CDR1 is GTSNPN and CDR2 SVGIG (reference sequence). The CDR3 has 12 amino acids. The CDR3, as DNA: TGTGCCTGGAATCTTATGAACACTGAAGCTTTCTTT. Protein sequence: CAWNLMNTEAFF.

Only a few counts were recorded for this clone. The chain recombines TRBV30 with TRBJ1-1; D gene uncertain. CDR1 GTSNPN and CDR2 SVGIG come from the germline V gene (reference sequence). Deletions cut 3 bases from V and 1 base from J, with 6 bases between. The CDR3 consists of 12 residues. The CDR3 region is CAWRRGNTEAFF. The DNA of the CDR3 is TGTGCCTGGAGACGAGGGAACACTGAAGCTTTCTTT.

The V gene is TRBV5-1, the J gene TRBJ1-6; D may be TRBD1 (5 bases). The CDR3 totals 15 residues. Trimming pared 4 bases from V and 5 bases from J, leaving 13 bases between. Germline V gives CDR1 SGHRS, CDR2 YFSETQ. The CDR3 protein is CASSPAGVDNSPLHF. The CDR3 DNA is TGCGCCAGCAGCCCGGCGGGGGTTGATAATTCACCCCTCCACTTT.